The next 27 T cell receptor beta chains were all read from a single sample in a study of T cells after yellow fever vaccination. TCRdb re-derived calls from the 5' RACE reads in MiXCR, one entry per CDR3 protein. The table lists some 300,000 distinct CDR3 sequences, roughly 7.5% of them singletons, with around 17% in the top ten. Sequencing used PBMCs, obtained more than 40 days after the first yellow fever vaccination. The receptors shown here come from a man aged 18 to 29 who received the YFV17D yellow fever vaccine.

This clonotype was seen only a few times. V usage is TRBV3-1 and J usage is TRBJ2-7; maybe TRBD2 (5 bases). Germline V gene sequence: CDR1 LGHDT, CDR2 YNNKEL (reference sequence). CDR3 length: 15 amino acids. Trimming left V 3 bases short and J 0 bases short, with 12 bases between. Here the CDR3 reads CASSHGGRNSYEQYF. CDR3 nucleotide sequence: TGTGCCAGCAGCCACGGAGGACGGAACTCCTACGAGCAGTACTTC.

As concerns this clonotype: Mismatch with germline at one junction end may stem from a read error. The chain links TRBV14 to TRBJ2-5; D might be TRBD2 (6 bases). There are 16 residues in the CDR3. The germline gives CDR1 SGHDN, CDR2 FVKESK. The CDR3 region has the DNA TGTGCCAGCAGCCAACGTCGGAGGGTAAACGGAGAGGCCCAGTACTTC. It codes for CASSQRRRVNGEAQYF.

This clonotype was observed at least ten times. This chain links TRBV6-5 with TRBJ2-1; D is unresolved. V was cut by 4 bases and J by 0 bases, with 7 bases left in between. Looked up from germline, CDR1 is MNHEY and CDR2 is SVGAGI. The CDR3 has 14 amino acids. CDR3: CASSSRSSYNEQFF. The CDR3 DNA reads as TGTGCCAGCAGTTCGAGATCCTCCTACAATGAGCAGTTCTTC.

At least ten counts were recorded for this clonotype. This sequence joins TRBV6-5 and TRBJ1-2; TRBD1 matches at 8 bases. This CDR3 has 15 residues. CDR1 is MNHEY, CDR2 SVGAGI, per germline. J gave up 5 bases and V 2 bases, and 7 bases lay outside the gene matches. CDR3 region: CASSYRGQGSYGYTF. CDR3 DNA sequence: TGTGCCAGCAGTTACCGAGGACAGGGATCATATGGCTACACCTTC.

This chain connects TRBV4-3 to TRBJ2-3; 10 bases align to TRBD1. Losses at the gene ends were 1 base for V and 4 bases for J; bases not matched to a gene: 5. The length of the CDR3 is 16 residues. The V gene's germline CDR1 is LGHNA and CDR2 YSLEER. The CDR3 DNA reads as TGCGCCAGCAGCCAAGGACAGGGGGCGATTTCAGATACGCAGTATTTT. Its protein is CASSQGQGAISDTQYF.

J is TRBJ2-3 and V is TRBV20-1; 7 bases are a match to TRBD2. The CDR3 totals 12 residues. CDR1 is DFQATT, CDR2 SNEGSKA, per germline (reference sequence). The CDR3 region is CKGGGGTDTQYF. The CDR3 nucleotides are TGCAAGGGCGGCGGGGGAACAGATACGCAGTATTTT.

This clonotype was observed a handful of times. In DNA, the CDR3 is TGCAGCGCGGGACGGATGAACACTGAAGCTTTCTTT. Protein: CSAGRMNTEAFF. This chain joins TRBV29-1 and TRBJ1-1; TRBD1 might be the D (5 bases). The V and J ends lost 7 bases and 0 bases respectively, with 9 bases between them. The germline V gene encodes CDR1 SQVTM and CDR2 ANQGSEA. The CDR3 totals 12 residues.

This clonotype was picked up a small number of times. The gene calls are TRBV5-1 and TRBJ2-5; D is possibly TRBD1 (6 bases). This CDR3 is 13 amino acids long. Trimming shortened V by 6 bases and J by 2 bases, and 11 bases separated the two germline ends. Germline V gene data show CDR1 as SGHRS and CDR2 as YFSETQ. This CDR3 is CASTQQGQETQYF. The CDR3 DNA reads TGCGCCAGCACACAACAGGGACAAGAGACCCAGTACTTC.

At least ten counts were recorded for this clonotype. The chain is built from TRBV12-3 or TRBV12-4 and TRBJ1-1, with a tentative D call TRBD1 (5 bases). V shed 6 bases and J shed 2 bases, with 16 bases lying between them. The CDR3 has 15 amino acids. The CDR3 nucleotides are TGTGCCAGCAGGCCGGTTTCGGGGGGAAACACTGAAGCTTTCTTT. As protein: CASRPVSGGNTEAFF.

This CDR3 is CASSLKSGATGSFTDTQYF. The CDR3 nucleotides read TGTGCCAGCAGCTTGAAGAGCGGGGCCACGGGGTCTTTCACAGATACGCAGTATTTT. The chain joins TRBV5-4 to TRBJ2-3; TRBD2 matches 7 bases. Trimming at V came to 1 base and at J to 2 bases, leaving 16 bases not matched to a gene. The germline gives CDR1 SGHNT, CDR2 YYREEE (reference sequence). This CDR3 is 19 amino acids long.

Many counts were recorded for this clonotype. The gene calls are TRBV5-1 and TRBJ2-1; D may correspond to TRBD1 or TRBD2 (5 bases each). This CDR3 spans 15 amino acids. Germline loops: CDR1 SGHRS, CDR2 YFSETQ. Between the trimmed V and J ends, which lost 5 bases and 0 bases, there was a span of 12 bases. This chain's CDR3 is CASSGGAPSYNEQFF. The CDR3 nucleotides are TGCGCCAGCAGTGGGGGAGCGCCCTCCTACAATGAGCAGTTCTTC.

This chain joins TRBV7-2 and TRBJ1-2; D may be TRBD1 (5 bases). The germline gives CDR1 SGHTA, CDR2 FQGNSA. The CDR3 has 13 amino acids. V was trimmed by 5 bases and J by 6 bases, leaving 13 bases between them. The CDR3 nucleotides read TGTGCCAGCAGCACTTCCGGGGCCGATGGCTACACCTTC. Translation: CASSTSGADGYTF.

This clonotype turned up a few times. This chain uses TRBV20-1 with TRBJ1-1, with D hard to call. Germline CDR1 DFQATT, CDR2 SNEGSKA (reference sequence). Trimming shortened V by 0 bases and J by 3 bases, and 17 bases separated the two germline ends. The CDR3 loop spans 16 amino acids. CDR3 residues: CSARDPNTWLYTEAFF. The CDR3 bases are TGCAGTGCTAGAGACCCGAACACCTGGCTGTACACTGAAGCTTTCTTT.

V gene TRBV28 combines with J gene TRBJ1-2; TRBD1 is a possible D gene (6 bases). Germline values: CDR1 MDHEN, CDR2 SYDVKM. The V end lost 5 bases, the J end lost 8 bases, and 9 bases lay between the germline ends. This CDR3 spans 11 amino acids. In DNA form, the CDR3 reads TGTGCCAGCAGTCGAACAGGGGGCTACACCTTC. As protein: CASSRTGGYTF.

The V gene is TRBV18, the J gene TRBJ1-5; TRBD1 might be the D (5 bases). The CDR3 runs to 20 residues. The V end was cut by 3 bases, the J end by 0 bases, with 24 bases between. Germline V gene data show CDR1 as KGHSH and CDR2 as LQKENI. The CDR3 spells CASSPLSVISVQDSNQPQHF. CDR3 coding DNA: TGTGCCAGCTCACCTCTAAGTGTCATTTCGGTACAGGATAGCAATCAGCCCCAGCATTTT.

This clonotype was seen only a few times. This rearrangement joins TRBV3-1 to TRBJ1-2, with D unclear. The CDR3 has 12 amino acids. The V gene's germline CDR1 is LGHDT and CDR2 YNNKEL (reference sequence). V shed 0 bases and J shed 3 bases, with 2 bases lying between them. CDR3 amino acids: CASSQDHYGYTF. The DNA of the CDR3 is TGTGCCAGCAGCCAAGATCACTATGGCTACACCTTC.

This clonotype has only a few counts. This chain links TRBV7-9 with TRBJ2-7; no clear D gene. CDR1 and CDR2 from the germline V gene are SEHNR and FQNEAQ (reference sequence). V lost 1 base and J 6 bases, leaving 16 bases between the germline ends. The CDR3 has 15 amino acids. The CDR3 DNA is TGTGCCAGCAGCTTAGTCCAGCTTCAGCCGGGCGAGCAGTACGTC. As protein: CASSLVQLQPGEQYV.

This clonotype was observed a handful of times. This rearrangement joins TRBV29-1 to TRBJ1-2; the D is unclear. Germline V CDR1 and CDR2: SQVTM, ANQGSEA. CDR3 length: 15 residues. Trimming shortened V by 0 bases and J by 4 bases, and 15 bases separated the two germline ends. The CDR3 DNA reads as TGCAGCGTTGAAGAATCGGCCAGCTCTAGCTATGGCTACACCTTC. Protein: CSVEESASSSYGYTF. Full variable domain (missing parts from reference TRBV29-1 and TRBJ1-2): SAVISQKPSRDICQRGTSLTIQCQVDSQVTMMFWYRQQPGQSLTLIATANQGSEATYESGFVIDKFPISRPNLTFSTLTVSNMSPEDSSIYLCSVEESASSSYGYTFGSGTRLTVV.

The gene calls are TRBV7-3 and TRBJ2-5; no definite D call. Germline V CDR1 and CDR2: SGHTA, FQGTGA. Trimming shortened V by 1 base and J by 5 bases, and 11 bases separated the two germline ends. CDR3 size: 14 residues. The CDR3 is CASSLNPSLETQYF. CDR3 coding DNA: TGTGCCAGCAGCTTAAATCCCAGCCTGGAGACCCAGTACTTC.

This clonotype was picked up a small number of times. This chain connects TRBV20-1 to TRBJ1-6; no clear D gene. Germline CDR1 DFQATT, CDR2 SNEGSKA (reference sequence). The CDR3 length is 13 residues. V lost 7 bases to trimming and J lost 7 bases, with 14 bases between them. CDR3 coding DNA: TGCAGTGAAGTTGGGCTCCCGAATTCACCCCTCCACTTT. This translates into CSEVGLPNSPLHF.

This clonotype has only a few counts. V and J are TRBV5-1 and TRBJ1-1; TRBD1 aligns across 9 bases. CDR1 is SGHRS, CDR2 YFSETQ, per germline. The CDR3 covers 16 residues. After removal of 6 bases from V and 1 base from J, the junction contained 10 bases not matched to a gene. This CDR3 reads CASNRDRARGNTEAFF. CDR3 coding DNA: TGCGCCAGCAACCGGGACAGGGCCAGGGGGAACACTGAAGCTTTCTTT.

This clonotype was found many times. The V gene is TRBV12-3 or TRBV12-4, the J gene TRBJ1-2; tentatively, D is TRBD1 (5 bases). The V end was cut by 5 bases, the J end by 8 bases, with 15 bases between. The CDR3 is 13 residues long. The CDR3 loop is CASSLDTARGYTF. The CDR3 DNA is TGTGCCAGCAGTCTGGACACCGCTCGGGGCTACACCTTC.

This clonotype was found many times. CDR3 in DNA: TGTGCCACCAGTGGAGGTCGGGGACCGACCACAGATACGCAGTATTTT. Translation: CATSGGRGPTTDTQYF. This chain uses TRBV24-1 with TRBJ2-3; D assignment may be TRBD1 or TRBD2 (5 bases each). V was pared by 5 bases and J by 2 bases, with 16 bases between. Germline loops: CDR1 KGHDR, CDR2 SFDVKD. The CDR3 length is 16 residues.

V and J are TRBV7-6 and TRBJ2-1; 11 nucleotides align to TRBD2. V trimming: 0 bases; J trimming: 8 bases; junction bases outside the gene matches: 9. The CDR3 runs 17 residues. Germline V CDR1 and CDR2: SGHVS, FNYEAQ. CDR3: CASSLAVVAGGQDEQFF. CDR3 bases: TGTGCCAGCAGCTTAGCGGTGGTAGCGGGGGGGCAGGATGAGCAGTTCTTC.

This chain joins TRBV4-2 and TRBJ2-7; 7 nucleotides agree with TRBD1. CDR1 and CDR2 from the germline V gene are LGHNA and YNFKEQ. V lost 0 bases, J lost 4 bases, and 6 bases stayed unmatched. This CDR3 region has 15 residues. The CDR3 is CASSQDPGGYYEQYF. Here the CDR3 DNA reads TGTGCCAGCAGCCAAGACCCAGGGGGTTATTACGAGCAGTACTTC.

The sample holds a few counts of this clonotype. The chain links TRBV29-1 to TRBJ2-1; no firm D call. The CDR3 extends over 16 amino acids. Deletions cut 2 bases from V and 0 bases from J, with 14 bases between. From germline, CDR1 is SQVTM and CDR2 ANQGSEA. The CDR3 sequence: CSVEFASASSYNEQFF. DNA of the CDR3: TGCAGCGTTGAATTCGCGTCCGCAAGCTCCTACAATGAGCAGTTCTTC.

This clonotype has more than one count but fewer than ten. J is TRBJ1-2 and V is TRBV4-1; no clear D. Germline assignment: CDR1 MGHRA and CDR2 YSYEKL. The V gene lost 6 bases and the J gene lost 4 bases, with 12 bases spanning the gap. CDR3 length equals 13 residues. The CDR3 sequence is CASSGPQIYGYTF. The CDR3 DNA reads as TGCGCCAGCAGTGGCCCCCAGATCTATGGCTACACCTTC.